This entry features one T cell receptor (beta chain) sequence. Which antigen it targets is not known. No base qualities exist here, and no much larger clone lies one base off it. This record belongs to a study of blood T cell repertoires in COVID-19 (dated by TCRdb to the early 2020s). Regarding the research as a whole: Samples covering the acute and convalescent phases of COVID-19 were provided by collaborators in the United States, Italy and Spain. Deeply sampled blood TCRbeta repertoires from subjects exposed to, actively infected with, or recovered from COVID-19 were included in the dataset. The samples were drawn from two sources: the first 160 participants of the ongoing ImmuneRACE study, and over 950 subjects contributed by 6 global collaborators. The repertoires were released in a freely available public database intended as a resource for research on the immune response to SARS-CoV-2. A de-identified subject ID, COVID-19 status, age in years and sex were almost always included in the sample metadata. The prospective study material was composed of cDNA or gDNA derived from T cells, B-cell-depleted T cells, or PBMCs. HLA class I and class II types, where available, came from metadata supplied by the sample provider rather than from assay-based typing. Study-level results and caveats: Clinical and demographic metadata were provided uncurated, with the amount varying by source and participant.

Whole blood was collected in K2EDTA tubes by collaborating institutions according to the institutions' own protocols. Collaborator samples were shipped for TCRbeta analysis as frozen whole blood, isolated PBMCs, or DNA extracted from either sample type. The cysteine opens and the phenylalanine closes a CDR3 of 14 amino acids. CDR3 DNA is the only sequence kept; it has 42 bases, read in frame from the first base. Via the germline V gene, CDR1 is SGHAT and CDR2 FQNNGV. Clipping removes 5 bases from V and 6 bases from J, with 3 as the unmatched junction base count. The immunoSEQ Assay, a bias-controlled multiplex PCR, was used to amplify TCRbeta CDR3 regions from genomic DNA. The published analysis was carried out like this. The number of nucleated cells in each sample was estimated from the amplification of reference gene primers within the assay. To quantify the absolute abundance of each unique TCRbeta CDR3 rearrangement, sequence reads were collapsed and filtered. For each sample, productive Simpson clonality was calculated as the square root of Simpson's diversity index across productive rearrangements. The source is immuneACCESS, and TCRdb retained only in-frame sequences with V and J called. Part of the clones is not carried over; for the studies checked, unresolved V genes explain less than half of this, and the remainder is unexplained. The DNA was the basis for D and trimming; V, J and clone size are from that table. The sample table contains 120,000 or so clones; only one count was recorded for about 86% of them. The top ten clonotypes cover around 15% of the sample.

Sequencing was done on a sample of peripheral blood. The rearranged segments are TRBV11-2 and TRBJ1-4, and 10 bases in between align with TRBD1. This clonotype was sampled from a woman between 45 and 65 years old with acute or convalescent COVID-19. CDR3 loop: CASSPGQGDEKLFF. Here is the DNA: TGTGCCAGCAGCCCTGGACAGGGGGATGAAAAACTGTTTTTT.